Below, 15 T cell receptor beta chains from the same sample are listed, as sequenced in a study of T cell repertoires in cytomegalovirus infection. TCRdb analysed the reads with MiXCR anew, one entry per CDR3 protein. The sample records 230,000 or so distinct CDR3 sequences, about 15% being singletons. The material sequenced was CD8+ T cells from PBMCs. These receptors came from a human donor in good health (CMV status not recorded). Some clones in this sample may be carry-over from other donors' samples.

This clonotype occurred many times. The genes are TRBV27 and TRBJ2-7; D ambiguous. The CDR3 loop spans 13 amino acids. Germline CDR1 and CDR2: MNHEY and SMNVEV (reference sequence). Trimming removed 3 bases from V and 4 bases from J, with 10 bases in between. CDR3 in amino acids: CASSLAQRYEQYF. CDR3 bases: TGTGCCAGCAGTTTGGCTCAGAGGTACGAGCAGTACTTC.

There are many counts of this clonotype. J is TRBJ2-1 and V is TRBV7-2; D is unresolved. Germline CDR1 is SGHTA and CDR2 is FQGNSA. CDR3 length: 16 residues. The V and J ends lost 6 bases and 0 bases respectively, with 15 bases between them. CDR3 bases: TGTGCCAGCAGACCGGGCCCCCCGGGCTCCTACAATGAGCAGTTCTTC. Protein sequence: CASRPGPPGSYNEQFF.

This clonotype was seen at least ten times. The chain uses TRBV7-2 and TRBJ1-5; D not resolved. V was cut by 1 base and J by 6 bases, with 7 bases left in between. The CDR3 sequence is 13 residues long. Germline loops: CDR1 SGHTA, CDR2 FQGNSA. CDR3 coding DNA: TGTGCCAGCAGCTTAGGGGAGTCTCAGCCCCAGCATTTT. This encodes CASSLGESQPQHF.

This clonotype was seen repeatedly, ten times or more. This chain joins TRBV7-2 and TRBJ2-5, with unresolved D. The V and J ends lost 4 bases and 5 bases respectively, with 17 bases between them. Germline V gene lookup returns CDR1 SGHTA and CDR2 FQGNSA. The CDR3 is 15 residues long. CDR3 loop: CASSSGVVAGETQYF. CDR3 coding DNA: TGTGCCAGCAGCTCCGGTGTTGTGGCCGGGGAGACCCAGTACTTC. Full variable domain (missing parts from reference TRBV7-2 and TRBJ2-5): GAGVSQSPSNKVTEKGKDVELRCDPISGHTALYWYRQSLGQGLEFLIYFQGNSAPDKSGLPSDRFSAERTGGSVSTLTIQRTQQEDSAVYLCASSSGVVAGETQYFGPGTRLLVL.

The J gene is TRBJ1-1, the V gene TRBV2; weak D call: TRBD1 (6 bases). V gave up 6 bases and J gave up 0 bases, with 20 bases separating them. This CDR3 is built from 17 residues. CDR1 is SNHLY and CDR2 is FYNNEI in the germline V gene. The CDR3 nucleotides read TGTGCCAGCAGGGGGGGTTTTTACGGACAGATGAACACTGAAGCTTTCTTT. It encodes CASRGGFYGQMNTEAFF.

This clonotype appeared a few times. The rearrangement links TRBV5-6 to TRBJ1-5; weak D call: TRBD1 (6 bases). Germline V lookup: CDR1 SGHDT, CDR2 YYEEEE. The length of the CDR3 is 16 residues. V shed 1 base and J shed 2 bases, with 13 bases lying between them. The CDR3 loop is CASSLLAGAGNQPQHF. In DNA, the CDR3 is TGTGCCAGCAGCTTGTTGGCGGGGGCCGGCAATCAGCCCCAGCATTTT.

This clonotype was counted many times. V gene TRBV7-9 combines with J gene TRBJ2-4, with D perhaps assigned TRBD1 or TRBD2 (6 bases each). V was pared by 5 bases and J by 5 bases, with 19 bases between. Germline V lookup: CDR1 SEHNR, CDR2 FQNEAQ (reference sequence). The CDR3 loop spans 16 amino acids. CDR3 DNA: TGTGCCAGCAGCGCTCCGGTTACGGGGGCCGAAAACATTCAGTACTTC. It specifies CASSAPVTGAENIQYF.

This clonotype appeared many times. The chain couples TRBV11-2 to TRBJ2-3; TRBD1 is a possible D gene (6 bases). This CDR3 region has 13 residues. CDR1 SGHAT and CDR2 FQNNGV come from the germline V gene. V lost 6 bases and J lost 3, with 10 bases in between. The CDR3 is CASRRQGTDTQYF. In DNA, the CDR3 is TGTGCCAGCAGACGTCAGGGGACAGATACGCAGTATTTT.

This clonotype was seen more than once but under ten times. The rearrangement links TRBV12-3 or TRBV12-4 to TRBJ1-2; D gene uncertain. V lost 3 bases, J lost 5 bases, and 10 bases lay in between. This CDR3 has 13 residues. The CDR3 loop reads CASSFDNTYGYTF. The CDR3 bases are TGTGCCAGCAGTTTCGACAACACGTATGGCTACACCTTC.

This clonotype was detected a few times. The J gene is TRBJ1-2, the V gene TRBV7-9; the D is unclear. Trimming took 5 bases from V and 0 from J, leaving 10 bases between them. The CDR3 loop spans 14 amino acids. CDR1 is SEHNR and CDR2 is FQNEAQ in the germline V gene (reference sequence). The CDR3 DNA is TGTGCCAGCAGCGTACTGCTGTCTAACTATGGCTACACCTTC. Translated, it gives CASSVLLSNYGYTF.

DNA for the CDR3: TGCGCCAGCAGCCAAGATCCAGGGGCTGGGACTGAAGCTTTCTTT. Translation: CASSQDPGAGTEAFF. The J gene is TRBJ1-1, the V gene TRBV4-1; D possibly corresponds to TRBD1 (6 bases). Trimming removed 0 bases from V and 5 bases from J, with 13 bases in between. This CDR3 has 15 amino acids. Per the germline V gene, CDR1 is MGHRA and CDR2 is YSYEKL.

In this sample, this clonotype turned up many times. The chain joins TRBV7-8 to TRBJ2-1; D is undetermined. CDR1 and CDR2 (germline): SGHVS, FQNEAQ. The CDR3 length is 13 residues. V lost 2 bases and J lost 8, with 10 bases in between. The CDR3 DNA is TGTGCCAGCAGCTTAATGGGCCGTTATGAGCAGTTCTTC. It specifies CASSLMGRYEQFF.

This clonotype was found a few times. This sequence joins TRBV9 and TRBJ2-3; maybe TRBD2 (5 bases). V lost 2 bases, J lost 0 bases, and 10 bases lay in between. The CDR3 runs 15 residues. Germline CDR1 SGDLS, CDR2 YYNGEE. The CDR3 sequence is CASSVGVGSTDTQYF. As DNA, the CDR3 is TGTGCCAGCAGCGTCGGGGTCGGGAGCACAGATACGCAGTATTTT.

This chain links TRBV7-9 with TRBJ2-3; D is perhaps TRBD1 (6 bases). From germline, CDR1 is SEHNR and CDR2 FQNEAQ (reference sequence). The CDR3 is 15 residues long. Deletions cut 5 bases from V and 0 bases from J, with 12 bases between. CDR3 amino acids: CASSSRQESTDTQYF. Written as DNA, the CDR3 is TGTGCCAGCAGCAGCCGACAGGAAAGCACAGATACGCAGTATTTT. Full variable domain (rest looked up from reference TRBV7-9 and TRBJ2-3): DTGVSQNPRHKITKRGQNVTFRCDPISEHNRLYWYRQTLGQGPEFLTYFQNEAQLEKSRLLSDRFSAERPKGSFSTLEIQRTEQGDSAMYLCASSSRQESTDTQYFGPGTRLTVL.

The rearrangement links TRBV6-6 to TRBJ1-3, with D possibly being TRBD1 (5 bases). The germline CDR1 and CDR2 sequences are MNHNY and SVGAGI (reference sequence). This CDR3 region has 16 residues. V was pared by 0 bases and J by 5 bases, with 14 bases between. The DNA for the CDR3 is TGTGCCAGCAGTTACTCGATGACAGATTTTCGAAACACCATATATTTT. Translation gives CASSYSMTDFRNTIYF.